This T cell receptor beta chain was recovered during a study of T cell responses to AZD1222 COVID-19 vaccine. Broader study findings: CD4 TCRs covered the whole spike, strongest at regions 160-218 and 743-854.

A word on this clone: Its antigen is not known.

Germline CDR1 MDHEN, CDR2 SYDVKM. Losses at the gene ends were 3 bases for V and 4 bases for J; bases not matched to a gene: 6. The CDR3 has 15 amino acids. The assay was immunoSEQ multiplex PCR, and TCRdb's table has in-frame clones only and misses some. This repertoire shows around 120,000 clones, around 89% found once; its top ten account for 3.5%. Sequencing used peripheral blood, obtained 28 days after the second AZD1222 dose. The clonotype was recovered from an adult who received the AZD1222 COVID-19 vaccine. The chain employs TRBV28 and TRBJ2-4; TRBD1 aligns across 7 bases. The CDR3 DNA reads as TGTGCCAGCAGTTTCTTCGAGGGACAGAAAAACATTCAGTACTTC. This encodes CASSFFEGQKNIQYF.